This TCR beta chain was retrieved from a study of glioma-infiltrating T cells after dendritic cell vaccination. The time point: after dendritic cell vaccination, including at tumor progression/relapse. No glioblastoma patient carried an isocitrate dehydrogenase mutation. The V gene's germline CDR1 is SGHDT and CDR2 YYEEEE. V gave up 0 bases and J gave up 8 bases, with 17 bases separating them. The CDR3 runs 16 residues. Amplification used 60 V beta primers and 13 J beta primers. Assay used: immunoSEQ multiplex PCR; TCRdb lists only in-frame clones, some missing. The data show 75,000 to 95,000 clones, more than 75% seen once.

The TCR comes from a human donor with glioblastoma. The chain joins TRBV5-6 to TRBJ1-4; D gene unclear. The sequencing used blood, collected after dendritic cell vaccination. The CDR3 is CASSLAESGRREKLFF. Here the CDR3 DNA reads TGTGCCAGCAGCTTGGCCGAAAGTGGAAGGAGGGAAAAACTGTTTTTT.